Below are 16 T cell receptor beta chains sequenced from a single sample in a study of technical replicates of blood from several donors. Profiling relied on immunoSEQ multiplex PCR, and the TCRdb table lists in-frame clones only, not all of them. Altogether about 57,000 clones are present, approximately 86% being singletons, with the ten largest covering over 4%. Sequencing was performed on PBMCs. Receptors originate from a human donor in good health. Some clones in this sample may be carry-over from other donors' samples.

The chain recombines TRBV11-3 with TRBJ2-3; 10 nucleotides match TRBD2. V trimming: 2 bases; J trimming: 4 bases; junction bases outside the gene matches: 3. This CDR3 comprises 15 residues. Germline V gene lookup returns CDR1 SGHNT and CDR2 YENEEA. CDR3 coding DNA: TGTGCCAGCAGCTTAAAGCGGGGGGGCCCAGATACGCAGTATTTT. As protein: CASSLKRGGPDTQYF. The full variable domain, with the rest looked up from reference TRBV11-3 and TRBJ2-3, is EAGVVQSPRYKIIEKKQPVAFWCNPISGHNTLYWYLQNLGQGPELLIRYENEEAVDDSQLPKDRFSAERLKGVDSTLKIQPAELGDSAVYLCASSLKRGGPDTQYFGPGTRLTVL.

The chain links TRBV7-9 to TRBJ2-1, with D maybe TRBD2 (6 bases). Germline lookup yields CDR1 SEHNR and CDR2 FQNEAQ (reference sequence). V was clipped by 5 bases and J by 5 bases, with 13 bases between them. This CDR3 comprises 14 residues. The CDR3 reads CASSISGEDNEQFF. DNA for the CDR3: TGTGCCAGCAGCATCTCGGGGGAGGACAATGAGCAGTTCTTC.

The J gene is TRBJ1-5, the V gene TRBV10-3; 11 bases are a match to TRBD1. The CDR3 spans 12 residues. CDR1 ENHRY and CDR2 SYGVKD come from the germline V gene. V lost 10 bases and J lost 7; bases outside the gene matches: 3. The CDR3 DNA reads TGTGCCACCGGGACAGGGGGACAGCCCCAGCATTTT. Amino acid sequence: CATGTGGQPQHF.

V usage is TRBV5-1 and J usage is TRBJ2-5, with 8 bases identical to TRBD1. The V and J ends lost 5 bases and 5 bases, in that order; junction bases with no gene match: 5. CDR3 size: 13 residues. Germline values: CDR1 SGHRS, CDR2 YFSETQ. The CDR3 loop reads CASRQGAKETQYF. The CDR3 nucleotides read TGCGCCAGCAGGCAGGGGGCGAAGGAGACCCAGTACTTC. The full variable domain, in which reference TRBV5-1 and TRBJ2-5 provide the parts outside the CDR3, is KAGVTQTPRYLIKTRGQQVTLSCSPISGHRSVSWYQQTPGQGLQFLFEYFSETQRNKGNFPGRFSGRQFSNSRSEMNVSTLELGDSALYLCASRQGAKETQYFGPGTRLLVL.

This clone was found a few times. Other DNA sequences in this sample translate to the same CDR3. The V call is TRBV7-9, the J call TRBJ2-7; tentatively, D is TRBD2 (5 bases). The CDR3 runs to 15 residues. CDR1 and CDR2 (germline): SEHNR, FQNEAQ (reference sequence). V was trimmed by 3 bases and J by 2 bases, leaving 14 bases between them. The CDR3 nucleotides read TGTGCCAGCAGCTTGGCCGACGGGAAGACCTACGAGCAGTACTTC. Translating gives CASSLADGKTYEQYF.

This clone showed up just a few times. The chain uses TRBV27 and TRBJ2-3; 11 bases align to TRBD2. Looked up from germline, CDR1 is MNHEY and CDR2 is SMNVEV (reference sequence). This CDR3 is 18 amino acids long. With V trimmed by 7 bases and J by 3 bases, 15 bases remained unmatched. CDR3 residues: CASTTFRASGGWTDTQYF. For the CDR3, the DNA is TGTGCCAGCACTACTTTTCGGGCTAGCGGGGGGTGGACAGATACGCAGTATTTT.

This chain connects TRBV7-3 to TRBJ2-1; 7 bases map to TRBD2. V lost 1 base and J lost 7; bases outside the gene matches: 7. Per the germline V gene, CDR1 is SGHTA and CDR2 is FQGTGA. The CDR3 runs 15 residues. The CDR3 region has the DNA TGTGCCAGCAGCTTAAGCGGGAGTTTGGGGAATGAGCAGTTCTTC. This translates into CASSLSGSLGNEQFF.

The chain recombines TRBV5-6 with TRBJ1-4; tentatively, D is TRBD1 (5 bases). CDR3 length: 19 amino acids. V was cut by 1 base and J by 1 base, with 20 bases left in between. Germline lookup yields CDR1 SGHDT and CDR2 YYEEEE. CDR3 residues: CASSLNTGFPRETNEKLFF. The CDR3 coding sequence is TGTGCCAGCAGCTTGAACACAGGCTTCCCCCGTGAAACTAATGAAAAACTGTTTTTT.

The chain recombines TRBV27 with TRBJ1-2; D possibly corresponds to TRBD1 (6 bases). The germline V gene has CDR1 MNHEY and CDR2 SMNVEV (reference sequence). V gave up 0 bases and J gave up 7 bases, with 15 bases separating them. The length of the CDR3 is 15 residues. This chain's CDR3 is CASSLSDRGPSGYTF. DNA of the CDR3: TGTGCCAGCAGTTTATCGGACAGAGGTCCGTCTGGCTACACCTTC.

CDR3 amino acids: CASSDRQGKAGYTF. CDR3 in DNA: TGTGCCAGCAGCGATAGACAGGGAAAGGCTGGCTACACCTTC. The V gene is TRBV7-2, the J gene TRBJ1-2; 7 nucleotides agree with TRBD1. Germline V gene data show CDR1 as SGHTA and CDR2 as FQGNSA. The length of the CDR3 is 14 residues. V was pared by 5 bases and J by 7 bases, with 10 bases of the junction left unmatched.

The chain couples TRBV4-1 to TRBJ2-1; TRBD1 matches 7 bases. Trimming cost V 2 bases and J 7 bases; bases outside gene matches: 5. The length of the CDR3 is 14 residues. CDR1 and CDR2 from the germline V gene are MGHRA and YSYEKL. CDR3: CASSQPGQLNEQFF. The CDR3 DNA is TGCGCCAGCAGCCAACCGGGACAGCTTAATGAGCAGTTCTTC.

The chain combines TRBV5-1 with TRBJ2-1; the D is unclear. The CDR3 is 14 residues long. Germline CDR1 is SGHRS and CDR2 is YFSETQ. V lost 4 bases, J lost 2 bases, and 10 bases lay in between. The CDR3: CASSQSGAYNEQFF. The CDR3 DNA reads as TGCGCCAGCAGCCAGAGTGGAGCCTACAATGAGCAGTTCTTC.

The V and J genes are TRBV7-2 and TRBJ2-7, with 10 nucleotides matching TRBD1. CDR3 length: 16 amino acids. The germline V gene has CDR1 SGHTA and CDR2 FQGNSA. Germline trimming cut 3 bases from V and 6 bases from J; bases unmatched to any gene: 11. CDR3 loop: CASSFNRDRGTGEQYF. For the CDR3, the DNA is TGTGCCAGCAGCTTCAATAGGGACAGGGGAACGGGCGAGCAGTACTTC.

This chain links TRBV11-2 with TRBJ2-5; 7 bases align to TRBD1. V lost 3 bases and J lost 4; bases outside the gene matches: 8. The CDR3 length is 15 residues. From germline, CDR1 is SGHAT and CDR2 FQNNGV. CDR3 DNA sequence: TGTGCCAGCAGCTTCCAGGACAGGCGCAGAGAGACCCAGTACTTC. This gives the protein CASSFQDRRRETQYF.

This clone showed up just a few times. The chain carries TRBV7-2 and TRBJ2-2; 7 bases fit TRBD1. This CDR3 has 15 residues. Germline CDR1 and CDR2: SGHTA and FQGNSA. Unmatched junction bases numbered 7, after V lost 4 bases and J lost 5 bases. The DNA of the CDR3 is TGTGCCAGCAGCTCCAGGGACAGACTTACCGGGGAGCTGTTTTTT. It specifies CASSSRDRLTGELFF.

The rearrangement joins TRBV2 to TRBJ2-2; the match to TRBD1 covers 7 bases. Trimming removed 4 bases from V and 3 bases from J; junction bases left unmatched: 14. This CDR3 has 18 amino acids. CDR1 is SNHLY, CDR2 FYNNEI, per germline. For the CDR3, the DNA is TGTGCCAGCAGTGCGGGCGTCGTTTGGCAGGGGGACACCGGGGAGCTGTTTTTT. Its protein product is CASSAGVVWQGDTGELFF.